This T cell receptor (beta chain) was obtained from a study of response to subunit inactivated influenza vaccine. CDR3 length: 17 amino acids. V gave up 4 bases and J gave up 2 bases, with 20 bases separating them. CDR1 and CDR2 from the germline V gene are SGHAT and FQNNGV. Via MiXCR, TCRdb re-called the RT-PCR reads, giving one row per CDR3 protein. The table lists roughly 620,000 distinct CDR3 sequences, roughly 12% of them singletons, with approximately 10% in the top ten. The data were also submitted as part of a second study, on T cells expressing NK-cell markers. From that second work: In generating TCR beta cDNA, 5'RACE template switching with UMIs was used. Researchers got TCR beta repertoires out of sorted CD3+CD56+NKG2C+, CD3+CD56+NKG2C- and CD3+CD56-NKG2C+ T cells. Restriction of the sorted population to alpha-beta TCR T cells was achieved in several experiments with an anti-gamma-delta TCR antibody. Expanded NKG2C+ T cell clones had unclear HCMV specificity.

This TCR derives from a man aged 45-65 years who received an inactivated influenza vaccine. The rearrangement links TRBV11-2 to TRBJ2-5; D possibly corresponds to TRBD2 (6 bases). The sequences come from PBMCs from blood, collected on the day of vaccination. The CDR3: CASSSRGLRKTQETQYF. The CDR3 DNA reads as TGTGCCAGCAGCTCGCGGGGACTGAGGAAGACTCAAGAGACCCAGTACTTC.